These T cell receptor beta chains were read from a single sample in a study of CD8 T cells in Susac syndrome. Using its own MiXCR run on the immunoSEQ multiplex PCR reads, TCRdb lists one record per CDR3 protein. Of about 290,000 distinct CDR3 sequences in the sample, over 75% were seen once. Sequences were obtained from CD8+ T cells from PBMCs. Every receptor here comes from a human donor with multiple sclerosis. The CDR3 runs from the conserved cysteine through the conserved F or W. The D gene is left open where the match is weak. Clone size is shown for a subset of rows, as once, few, many or a class of expanded clone.

TGTGCCAGCAGTCCTAGGCAGCGGTACGAGCAGTACTTC | CASSPRQRYEQYF | TRBJ2-7 | TRBV27 | - | -
TGTGCCAGCAGTGAAGCGAAGGCCTTATTGGCTAATGAAAAACTGTTTTTT | CASSEAKALLANEKLFF | TRBJ1-4 | TRBV2 | - | once
TGCAGTGCTAGAGATAACGAGATTCAGCCCCAGCATTTT | CSARDNEIQPQHF | TRBJ1-5 | TRBV20-1 | - | once
TGTGCCAGCAGTCAGCGGGGCGCGGAGACCCAGTACTTC | CASSQRGAETQYF | TRBJ2-5 | TRBV28 | TRBD2 | -
TGTGCCAGCAGCACCGACAGGGGGCTCGGGGGCTACACCTTC | CASSTDRGLGGYTF | TRBJ1-2 | TRBV5-4 | TRBD1 | -
TGTGCCATCAGCGGGACTAGCGGGGGGCCCGGATACGAGCAGTACTTC | CAISGTSGGPGYEQYF | TRBJ2-7 | TRBV10-3 | TRBD2 | -
TGCAGTGCCAAAGACGGGGGGGCGGATGGCACCGGGGAGCTGTTTTTT | CSAKDGGADGTGELFF | TRBJ2-2 | TRBV20-1 | TRBD2 | -
TGTGCCAGCAGTTTGCTAGGACTAGCGGCGGTCGGGGAGCTGTTTTTT | CASSLLGLAAVGELFF | TRBJ2-2 | TRBV27 | TRBD2 | once
TGCGCCAGCAGCCAAGATTGGGGGGCCTCCTACGAGCAGTACTTC | CASSQDWGASYEQYF | TRBJ2-7 | TRBV4-3 | - | -
TGTGCCAGCAGCTTACGGGGCGAGCAGTACTTC | CASSLRGEQYF | TRBJ2-7 | TRBV7-9 | - | few
TGTGCCAGCAGTTACATGGGGTCCTACAATGAGCAGTTCTTC | CASSYMGSYNEQFF | TRBJ2-1 | TRBV6-5 | - | -
TGCAGTGCTAGAGACGCTAGCGGGAGCTCCTACGAGCAGTACTTC | CSARDASGSSYEQYF | TRBJ2-7 | TRBV20-1 | TRBD2 | -
TGTGCCAGCAGCGTCGGACGGACTGGGGCCAACGTCCTGACTTTC | CASSVGRTGANVLTF | TRBJ2-6 | TRBV2 | - | -
TGTGCCAGCAGCTTGGCCTCGCCCACCCTGGACGGCTACACCTTC | CASSLASPTLDGYTF | TRBJ1-2 | TRBV5-8 | - | few
TGTGCCAGCGCGCAGGCGGGAGGTTCCGAGCAGTACTTC | CASAQAGGSEQYF | TRBJ2-7 | TRBV25-1 | TRBD2 | -
TGCAGCGTTCGTCCGGAGGGGAGTAGCACAGATACGCAGTATTTT | CSVRPEGSSTDTQYF | TRBJ2-3 | TRBV29-1 | - | -
TGTGCCACCGGCGGGGTTTTTTCTCTCTCTGGAAACACCATATATTTT | CATGGVFSLSGNTIYF | TRBJ1-3 | TRBV12-3/TRBV12-4 | - | -
TGTGCCAGCTCCCCCCGGGACAGCCCCTACGAGCAGTACTTC | CASSPRDSPYEQYF | TRBJ2-7 | TRBV9 | TRBD1 | -
TGTGCCAGCAGCCCCCGGACTAGCGGAATGAGCTCCTACGAGCAGTACTTC | CASSPRTSGMSSYEQYF | TRBJ2-7 | TRBV2 | TRBD2 | -
TGTGCCAGCAGTTCCCGGGGGGGAGGCAAAAACATTCAGTACTTC | CASSSRGGGKNIQYF | TRBJ2-4 | TRBV27 | TRBD2 | -
TGCAGTGCGGATATTCCGGGACTAGCGGGGGGGCCTAATCTTGCTACGCAGTATTTT | CSADIPGLAGGPNLATQYF | TRBJ2-3 | TRBV20-1 | TRBD2 | -
TGTGCCAGCAGTTTCCATGGGAGAATCGGTGGCAATCAGCCCCAGCATTTT | CASSFHGRIGGNQPQHF | TRBJ1-5 | TRBV27 | - | -
TGTGCCAGCAGTTACCCTCTGACAGGAGGGACGGAAAAACTGTTTTTT | CASSYPLTGGTEKLFF | TRBJ1-4 | TRBV6-2/TRBV6-3 | - | -
TGCAGTGCTAGAGAACCCGAGCGGCTGCGAAAATACGAGCAGTACTTC | CSAREPERLRKYEQYF | TRBJ2-7 | TRBV20-1 | - | once
TGTGCCACCAGCATAAATAGTAGACAAGAACCCTACGAGCAGTACTTC | CATSINSRQEPYEQYF | TRBJ2-7 | TRBV15 | - | -